These 14 T cell receptor beta chains were sequenced from one sample in a study of memory CD4+ T cells and cytomegalovirus serostatus. Single viable CD3+CD4+CD8-CD45RO+ cells were sorted as the memory CD4+ T cells. Sequenced by immunoSEQ multiplex PCR; TCRdb stores in-frame clones only, minus some. The sample contains approximately 40,000 clones, over 70% of which appear only once. The sequenced material came from memory CD4+ T cells from blood. Every receptor here comes from an adult in good health and CMV-seronegative.

CDR3 residues: CASSGTGGTGANVLTF. For the CDR3, the DNA is TGTGCCAGCAGCGGGACAGGGGGCACTGGGGCCAACGTCCTGACTTTC. The chain joins TRBV5-4 to TRBJ2-6; 12 positions match TRBD1. This CDR3 region has 16 residues. V dropped 4 bases and J dropped 2; count of bases not matched to a gene: 1. CDR1 SGHNT and CDR2 YYREEE come from the germline V gene (reference sequence).

The rearrangement uses TRBV7-8 and TRBJ1-1; D is undetermined. The germline V gene encodes CDR1 SGHVS and CDR2 FQNEAQ. This CDR3 is built from 15 residues. With 5 bases removed from V and 0 bases from J, the gap between germline ends came to 13 bases. The CDR3 sequence is CASSPLVGMNTEAFF. DNA for the CDR3: TGTGCCAGCAGCCCGCTTGTGGGTATGAACACTGAAGCTTTCTTT.

The V call is TRBV6-6, the J call TRBJ1-1; D is unclear. The CDR3 has 12 amino acids. Trimming shortened V by 6 bases and J by 11 bases, and 16 bases separated the two germline ends. Germline assignment: CDR1 MNHNY and CDR2 SVGAGI (reference sequence). Here the CDR3 DNA reads TGTGCCAGCAGCGGAGAGGGCGTTTGGGCTTTCTTT. Amino acids: CASSGEGVWAFF.

This clone was picked up one time. This chain connects TRBV5-1 to TRBJ2-2, with 14 nucleotides matching TRBD2. The V segment lost 2 bases and the J segment 2 bases; nucleotides outside the gene matches: 8. CDR1 and CDR2 from the germline V gene are SGHRS and YFSETQ. This CDR3 contains 19 residues. This chain's CDR3 is CASSFQRLAGGSNTGELFF. The CDR3 DNA follows: TGCGCCAGCAGCTTCCAGCGACTAGCGGGGGGGTCCAACACCGGGGAGCTGTTTTTT.

The chain links TRBV30 to TRBJ2-3; unclear D gene. The CDR3 length is 11 residues. V gave up 5 bases and J gave up 2 bases, with 5 bases separating them. The germline V gene has CDR1 GTSNPN and CDR2 SVGIG (reference sequence). The CDR3 reads CAWGNTDTQYF. The CDR3 DNA is TGTGCCTGGGGAAACACAGATACGCAGTATTTT.

This CDR3 reads CASSWGVGQPQHF. The CDR3 DNA reads as TGTGCCAGCAGTTGGGGTGTAGGACAGCCCCAGCATTTT. The V and J genes are TRBV27 and TRBJ1-5; no clear D. The germline V gene has CDR1 MNHEY and CDR2 SMNVEV (reference sequence). This CDR3 is built from 13 residues. V gave up 4 bases and J gave up 7 bases, with 11 bases separating them.

The J gene is TRBJ1-1, the V gene TRBV5-8, with D hard to call. CDR3 size: 16 residues. Germline assignment: CDR1 SGHTS and CDR2 YDEGEE. V lost 1 base and J 4 bases, leaving 17 bases between the germline ends. Here the CDR3 DNA reads TGTGCCAGCAGCTTGCCAGGTGGAGGACGGGCCACTGAAGCTTTCTTT. Protein sequence: CASSLPGGGRATEAFF.

The sample holds a few counts of this clone. This chain links TRBV6-4 with TRBJ1-1; possibly TRBD1 for D (5 bases). This CDR3 has 13 amino acids. Trimming stripped 6 bases from V and 0 bases from J, with 8 bases between. The germline V gene encodes CDR1 MRHNA and CDR2 SNTAGT. The CDR3 DNA follows: TGTGCCAGCAGCAGGGAAATGAACACTGAAGCTTTCTTT. Translating it yields CASSREMNTEAFF.

V is TRBV6-5 and J is TRBJ2-3, with 9 bases fitting TRBD1. With V trimmed by 2 bases and J by 5 bases, 2 bases remained unmatched. Per the germline V gene, CDR1 is MNHEY and CDR2 is SVGAGI. This CDR3 contains 14 residues. The DNA for the CDR3 is TGTGCCAGCAGTTACACGACAGGGGGAGATACGCAGTATTTT. Its translation: CASSYTTGGDTQYF.

The chain links TRBV25-1 to TRBJ2-3, with 9 nucleotides matching TRBD1. Germline lookup yields CDR1 MGHDK and CDR2 SYGVNS. The CDR3 contains 14 residues. Germline trimming cut 4 bases from V and 1 base from J; bases unmatched to any gene: 0. The CDR3 DNA follows: TGTGCCAGCAGTGGGGACAGGGGCACAGATACGCAGTATTTT. Amino acid sequence: CASSGDRGTDTQYF. The variable domain in full, completed from reference TRBV25-1 and TRBJ2-3, reads EADIYQTPRYLVIGTGKKITLECSQTMGHDKMYWYQQDPGMELHLIHYSYGVNSTEKGDLSSESTVSRIRTEHFPLTLESARPSHTSQYLCASSGDRGTDTQYFGPGTRLTVL.

V and J are TRBV7-8 and TRBJ1-1; D gene ambiguous. CDR1 is SGHVS and CDR2 is FQNEAQ in the germline V gene. V was cut by 1 base and J by 8 bases, with 5 bases left in between. This CDR3 has 11 residues. The CDR3 DNA is TGTGCCAGCAGCTTAGAGTGGGAAGCTTTCTTT. Protein sequence: CASSLEWEAFF.

The CDR3 here is CASSLQGASEAFF. The CDR3 bases are TGTGCCAGCAGCCTGCAGGGGGCCTCTGAAGCTTTCTTT. V usage is TRBV7-2 and J usage is TRBJ1-1; 8 bases match TRBD1. J gave up 6 bases and V 5 bases, and 5 bases lay outside the gene matches. From germline, CDR1 is SGHTA and CDR2 FQGNSA. The CDR3 contains 13 residues.

The chain joins TRBV7-8 to TRBJ2-3, with 13 nucleotides matching TRBD2. Germline-derived CDR1 and CDR2 are SGHVS and FQNEAQ. Unmatched junction bases numbered 3, after V lost 5 bases and J lost 4 bases. This CDR3 is 15 amino acids long. CDR3 sequence: CASSPLAGGADTQYF. The CDR3 nucleotides read TGTGCCAGCAGCCCACTAGCGGGGGGGGCAGATACGCAGTATTTT.

The genes are TRBV7-2 and TRBJ2-1; TRBD1 aligns across 8 bases. V shed 4 bases and J 7 bases; nucleotides not matched to a gene: 9. The CDR3 sequence is 15 residues long. Germline V gives CDR1 SGHTA, CDR2 FQGNSA. This CDR3 reads CASSSRDRLGNEQFF. CDR3 coding DNA: TGTGCCAGCAGCTCCCGGGACAGGTTAGGTAATGAGCAGTTCTTC.